This T cell receptor beta chain came from a study of T cells in Graves' hyperthyroidism and ophthalmopathy. Study outcomes and limitations: Ophthalmopathy and stable hyperthyroidism were told apart by a 13 V-J model.

Amplified TCR beta CDR3 regions derived from RNA transcripts. The study used the HTBI primer set for a first-round RT-PCR of the TCR CDR3. TCRdb called the multiplex PCR reads again in MiXCR, with one record for every CDR3 protein. The table has around 540,000 distinct CDR3 sequences, more than 45% seen once. The hyperthyroidism patients had all been newly diagnosed, and their disease duration was under 2 months. Their ages ranged from 18 to 65 years. This CDR3 is built from 14 residues. The ends were cut back, 8 bases at V and 2 bases at J, with 15 bases in the middle. Looked up from germline, CDR1 is MNHNS and CDR2 is SASEGT. This clonotype was observed a single time. What it binds is unknown.

Sequencing was performed on peripheral blood or thyroid tissue (not recorded which). The chain joins TRBV6-1 to TRBJ2-5; the D is unclear. This receptor was identified in a woman aged 18-29 years with Graves' hyperthyroidism. CDR3 sequence reads: CASSPSFQQETQYF. CDR3 bases: TGTGCCAGCTCACCCTCGTTCCAACAAGAGACCCAGTACTTC.